This TCR beta chain emerged from a study of cytomegalovirus exposure and HLA in healthy donors. PCR was performed using 60 Vbeta and 13 Jbeta primers. As handled by the study authors: Later work found approximately 87 million unique TCR beta chains, with approximately 12 million shared. Using immunoSEQ multiplex PCR, the repertoire was profiled, and TCRdb retains in-frame clones only, with some absent. That table gives V, J and clone size, and the DNA gave D and trimming. This table holds roughly 100,000 clones, over 9.5% found once. The ends were cut back, 4 bases at V and 6 bases at J, with 19 bases in the middle. The CDR3 contains 15 residues. The V gene's germline CDR1 is SGHTS and CDR2 YDEGEE.

The V and J genes are TRBV5-8 and TRBJ1-2; weak D call: TRBD1 (6 bases). The receptor comes from a man aged 40-49 years in good health and CMV-seropositive. The material sequenced was PBMCs. CDR3 region: CASSRRLQGLHGYTF. CDR3 coding DNA: TGTGCCAGCAGCAGACGATTACAGGGCCTTCATGGCTACACCTTC.